What follows are 4 T cell receptor beta chains derived from one specimen sequenced in a study of T cell repertoires in ileal Crohn's disease. The data were produced by immunoSEQ multiplex PCR, yet TCRdb's version contains in-frame clones alone and is incomplete. The table records some 17,000 clones, just over 70% of them present only once. Material for sequencing was ileal tissue. The receptors shown here come from an adult with Crohn's disease.

Concerning this clone itself: The sample has other DNA sequences that encode this CDR3 too. The chain recombines TRBV27 with TRBJ2-3; D is possibly TRBD2 (5 bases). The germline gives CDR1 MNHEY, CDR2 SMNVEV (reference sequence). The length of the CDR3 is 13 residues. Trimming took off 3 bases at V and 4 bases at J, with 8 bases between the two ends. Written as DNA, the CDR3 is TGTGCCAGCAGTTTGGCCGGGGCAGATACGCAGTATTTT. This encodes CASSLAGADTQYF.

Concerning this clone: The germline gene is not matched at one end of the junction; a read error may be the cause. The chain couples TRBV19 to TRBJ1-2, with a tentative D call TRBD1 (5 bases). This CDR3 comprises 15 residues. CDR1 is LNHDA and CDR2 is SQIVND in the germline V gene (reference sequence). The CDR3 coding sequence is TGTGTCAGTAGTATAGGAGGAGGGGTTACCTATGGCTACACCTTC. Protein product: CVSSIGGGVTYGYTF.

The rearrangement links TRBV19 to TRBJ1-5; weak D call: TRBD1 (5 bases). Germline V gene data show CDR1 as LNHDA and CDR2 as SQIVND (reference sequence). V shed 3 bases and J shed 6 bases, with 9 bases lying between them. CDR3 size: 13 residues. CDR3 bases: TGTGCCAGTAGTATGGGAAGGGGTCAGCCCCAGCATTTT. Encoded protein: CASSMGRGQPQHF.

This clone was counted a few times. V gene TRBV7-7 combines with J gene TRBJ1-3; 7 bases align to TRBD1. The CDR3 extends over 13 amino acids. Germline CDR1 reads SSHAT; CDR2 reads FNYEAQ (reference sequence). J was trimmed by 4 bases and V by 3 bases; bases with no gene match: 0. CDR3 sequence (DNA): TGTGCCAGCAGCTTGGACAGGGGAAACACCATATATTTT. This gives the protein CASSLDRGNTIYF.